These 13 T cell receptor beta chains originate from one sample sequenced in a study of CD8 T cells in Susac syndrome (dated by TCRdb to between 2018 and 2020). Library preparation used the immunoSEQ multiplex PCR assay. RNA was extracted using the RNeasy kit, and about 0.45 to 1 ug of the RNA was reverse transcribed with random hexamers. TCRdb ran its own pipeline on the public reads, namely fastp trimming at Q25 and MiXCR clone calling, and kept in-frame beta chains. Here each entry gathers all rows of one CDR3 protein and keeps the most common genes and DNA. The sample table records 100,000 to 150,000 distinct CDR3 sequences; over 90% of these occur just once. Approximately 0.29% of the sample is held by the ten biggest clonotypes. The sample taken for sequencing was CD8+ T cells from PBMCs. The receptor source for this set is a human donor with multiple sclerosis.

This chain links TRBV4-1 with TRBJ1-2; D is uncertain. Looked up from germline, CDR1 is MGHRA and CDR2 is YSYEKL. Trimming stripped 2 bases from V and 2 bases from J, with 9 bases between. The CDR3 sequence is 14 residues long. CDR3 sequence reads: CASSQLTGNYGYTF. In DNA, the CDR3 is TGCGCCAGCAGCCAATTGACGGGAAACTATGGCTACACCTTC.

This rearrangement joins TRBV20-1 to TRBJ2-3; D might be TRBD1 (6 bases). Germline lookup yields CDR1 DFQATT and CDR2 SNEGSKA (reference sequence). V was shortened by 6 bases and J by 3 bases, with 13 bases between the two germline ends. This CDR3 has 13 amino acids. The CDR3 DNA follows: TGCAGTGCCCGGGACATAGGGACAGATACGCAGTATTTT. It yields the protein CSARDIGTDTQYF.

This clonotype was counted once. This chain connects TRBV9 to TRBJ1-2, with 8 bases matching TRBD1. Germline CDR1 reads SGDLS; CDR2 reads YYNGEE. V shed 6 bases and J 2 bases; nucleotides not matched to a gene: 6. CDR3 length equals 14 residues. The CDR3, as DNA: TGTGCCAGCACAAGGACAGGGCGCAACTATGGCTACACCTTC. Protein: CASTRTGRNYGYTF.

The V and J genes are TRBV4-1 and TRBJ1-2; D is unresolved. CDR1 is MGHRA, CDR2 YSYEKL, per germline. This CDR3 is built from 14 residues. Trimming pared 3 bases from V and 7 bases from J, leaving 15 bases between. CDR3 bases: TGCGCCAGCAGCCATAAGGTCCTGGGGATTGGCTACACCTTC. Translation gives CASSHKVLGIGYTF.

J is TRBJ2-3 and V is TRBV20-1, with 7 bases matching TRBD2. CDR1 and CDR2 (germline): DFQATT, SNEGSKA (reference sequence). Germline trimming cut 0 bases from V and 4 bases from J; bases unmatched to any gene: 7. The CDR3 contains 15 residues. Written as DNA, the CDR3 is TGCAGTGCTAGAGATGCCCAGGGAGGGCCAGATACGCAGTATTTT. Translated: CSARDAQGGPDTQYF.

The chain couples TRBV19 to TRBJ2-1; TRBD2 might be the D (5 bases). CDR1 is LNHDA and CDR2 is SQIVND in the germline V gene (reference sequence). This CDR3 has 15 residues. The V and J ends lost 2 bases and 1 base respectively, with 9 bases between them. The CDR3 sequence: CASSISRRSYNEQFF. CDR3 nucleotides: TGTGCCAGTAGTATAAGCAGGAGGTCCTACAATGAGCAGTTCTTC.

This chain uses TRBV29-1 with TRBJ2-2; D is ambiguous. Trimming cost V 0 bases and J 0 bases, with 2 bases left between them. Germline V gene lookup returns CDR1 SQVTM and CDR2 ANQGSEA. This CDR3 has 13 amino acids. The CDR3 sequence is CSVEDSNTGELFF. In nucleotides, the CDR3 is TGCAGCGTTGAAGATTCGAACACCGGGGAGCTGTTTTTT.

The chain recombines TRBV14 with TRBJ1-4; TRBD1 is a possible D gene (5 bases). CDR1 is SGHDN and CDR2 is FVKESK in the germline V gene. V was shortened by 7 bases and J by 0 bases, with 12 bases between the two germline ends. The CDR3 extends over 15 amino acids. The CDR3 here is CASTMGTSTNEKLFF. The CDR3 bases are TGTGCCAGCACGATGGGGACTTCAACTAATGAAAAACTGTTTTTT.

The table lists this clonotype with a count of one. The chain links TRBV5-6 to TRBJ2-3; the D is unclear. Germline V gene sequence: CDR1 SGHDT, CDR2 YYEEEE. The CDR3 spans 14 residues. V was pared by 1 base and J by 2 bases, with 8 bases between. The CDR3 DNA reads TGTGCCAGCAGCTTGAAGGCCTACACAGATACGCAGTATTTT. This codes for CASSLKAYTDTQYF.

V and J are TRBV15 and TRBJ2-3; 7 positions agree with TRBD2. From germline, CDR1 is LNHNV and CDR2 YYDKDF (reference sequence). Trimming removed 3 bases from V and 2 bases from J; junction bases left unmatched: 11. There are 17 residues in the CDR3. The CDR3, as DNA: TGTGCCACCAGCAGCCAGCGGGAAGTGGGGGACACAGATACGCAGTATTTT. It is translated as CATSSQREVGDTDTQYF. The full variable domain, completed using reference TRBV15 and TRBJ2-3, is DAMVIQNPRYQVTQFGKPVTLSCSQTLNHNVMYWYQQKSSQAPKLLFHYYDKDFNNEADTPDNFQSRRPNTSFCFLDIRSPGLGDTAMYLCATSSQREVGDTDTQYFGPGTRLTVL.

The rearrangement uses TRBV7-9 and TRBJ2-3; D gene unclear. Trimming removed 2 bases from V and 5 bases from J, with 5 bases in between. Germline loops: CDR1 SEHNR, CDR2 FQNEAQ (reference sequence). This CDR3 spans 12 amino acids. This CDR3 reads CASSLLGDTQYF. The CDR3 bases are TGTGCCAGCAGCTTACTAGGAGATACGCAGTATTTT.

This clonotype was seen a few times. V and J are TRBV6-5 and TRBJ1-1; D is unclear. CDR3 size: 14 residues. The V end was cut by 4 bases, the J end by 1 base, with 10 bases between. The V gene's germline CDR1 is MNHEY and CDR2 SVGAGI. CDR3 nucleotide sequence: TGTGCCAGCAGTTCTTACGGTCCGAACACTGAAGCTTTCTTT. Protein sequence: CASSSYGPNTEAFF.

The chain recombines TRBV7-6 with TRBJ2-5, with 7 bases matching TRBD1. CDR1 and CDR2 from the germline V gene are SGHVS and FNYEAQ. Unmatched junction bases numbered 8, after V lost 5 bases and J lost 5 bases. The CDR3 loop spans 14 amino acids. As DNA, the CDR3 is TGTGCCAGCAGCCCGAGGGGGCGTGAGGAGACCCAGTACTTC. Translating gives CASSPRGREETQYF.